The rows below give T cell receptor beta chains drawn from one sample of a study of T-cell reconstitution after alpha-beta-depleted transplantation in children. TCRdb redid the calling of the PCR reads with MiXCR, one entry per CDR3 protein. The data show some 280,000 distinct CDR3 sequences, 9.9% seen once. The material sequenced was PBMCs from the stem cell graft donor, taken from the stem cell graft. These receptors originate from a human donor who donated a stem cell graft to a child with SCID. Each CDR3 is given with its conserved first and last residue. A D gene is named only where the DNA matches it firmly. Expanded clones get a size class; other rows say once, few or many, or leave the size out.

j_gene,v_gene,d_gene,abundance,CDR3aa,CDR3nt
TRBJ2-3,TRBV5-1,TRBD2,NA,CASSLLGLAGGTQYF,TGCGCCAGCAGCTTGTTGGGACTAGCGGGAGGTACGCAGTATTTT
TRBJ1-5,TRBV7-9,NA,few,CASSLAGSSNQPQHF,TGTGCCAGCAGCTTAGCGGGATCCAGCAATCAGCCCCAGCATTTT
TRBJ2-3,TRBV10-3,TRBD2,NA,CAISPSGGTDTQYF,TGTGCCATCAGCCCTAGCGGGGGCACAGATACGCAGTATTTT
TRBJ1-5,TRBV4-1,NA,NA,CASSQAGGLGYSNQPQHF,TGCGCCAGCAGCCAAGCTGGGGGGCTGGGGTATAGCAATCAGCCCCAGCATTTT
TRBJ2-6,TRBV29-1,TRBD1,few,CSVVGTGGAGANVLTF,TGCAGCGTTGTAGGGACAGGGGGAGCTGGGGCCAACGTCCTGACTTTC
TRBJ1-4,TRBV5-6,NA,few,CASSLGKGHNEKLFF,TGTGCCAGCAGCTTGGGGAAGGGTCACAATGAAAAACTGTTTTTT
TRBJ2-3,TRBV5-1,NA,few,CASPTGKTAGIADTQYF,TGCGCCAGCCCTACAGGAAAGACCGCCGGTATTGCAGATACGCAGTATTTT
TRBJ2-7,TRBV12-3/TRBV12-4,TRBD1,NA,CASSLGQGIYEQYF,TGTGCCAGCAGTTTAGGACAGGGGATCTACGAGCAGTACTTC
TRBJ2-4,TRBV3-1,TRBD1,NA,CASSKWTGWLIQYF,TGTGCCAGCAGCAAATGGACAGGGTGGCTCATTCAGTACTTC
TRBJ2-5,TRBV11-3,NA,few,CASSKDEETQYF,TGTGCCAGCAGTAAAGACGAAGAGACCCAGTACTTC
TRBJ2-2,TRBV5-1,TRBD1,many,CASSLRTGANTGELFF,TGCGCCAGCAGCCTGAGGACAGGGGCGAACACCGGGGAGCTGTTTTTT
TRBJ1-1,TRBV7-9,NA,NA,CASSFSRVLTEAFF,TGTGCCAGCAGCTTTTCCAGGGTTCTCACTGAAGCTTTCTTT
TRBJ2-1,TRBV12-3/TRBV12-4,TRBD2,few,CASSLLAGAKTEQFF,TGTGCCAGCAGTTTACTAGCGGGGGCGAAAACTGAGCAGTTCTTC
TRBJ2-7,TRBV5-1,NA,many,CASNLDGTYEQYF,TGCGCCAGCAATCTAGACGGAACCTACGAGCAGTACTTC
TRBJ1-2,TRBV12-3/TRBV12-4,NA,many,CASSLGQHYGYTF,TGTGCCAGCAGTTTAGGACAGCACTATGGCTACACCTTC
TRBJ2-1,TRBV14,NA,many,CASSQELGDNEQFF,TGTGCCAGCAGCCAAGAACTGGGAGACAATGAGCAGTTCTTC
TRBJ2-5,TRBV29-1,NA,few,CSVNAHSQETQYF,TGCAGCGTCAATGCACACTCCCAAGAGACCCAGTACTTC
TRBJ2-3,TRBV12-3/TRBV12-4,TRBD2,NA,CASSLLAGVYF,TGTGCCAGCAGTTTGCTAGCGGGGGTGTATTTT
TRBJ2-3,TRBV9,TRBD2,many,CASSVAGGGDTQYF,TGTGCCAGCAGCGTAGCGGGGGGTGGAGATACGCAGTATTTT
TRBJ2-2,TRBV5-1,NA,NA,CASSLLGRGTGELFF,TGCGCCAGCAGTTTACTCGGGCGGGGCACCGGGGAGCTGTTTTTT
TRBJ2-2,TRBV7-8,NA,NA,CASSRSGTPTGELFF,TGTGCCAGCAGCCGCTCCGGGACTCCGACCGGGGAGCTGTTTTTT
TRBJ1-4,TRBV2,NA,many,CASMKGVEKLFF,TGTGCCAGCATGAAGGGAGTTGAAAAACTGTTTTTT
TRBJ2-1,TRBV11-1,NA,NA,CASSLAALQLTWPEQFF,TGTGCCAGCAGCTTAGCCGCGCTTCAATTAACATGGCCTGAGCAGTTCTTC
TRBJ2-3,TRBV10-3,NA,NA,CAISESSLAPTDTQYF,TGTGCCATCAGTGAGTCGAGCTTAGCCCCAACAGATACGCAGTATTTT
TRBJ1-1,TRBV12-3/TRBV12-4,NA,many,CASSLFEITEAFF,TGTGCCAGCAGTTTATTTGAGATTACTGAAGCTTTCTTT
TRBJ1-5,TRBV12-3/TRBV12-4,NA,many,CASRKDTSSNQPQHF,TGTGCCAGCAGGAAGGACACATCGAGCAATCAGCCCCAGCATTTT
TRBJ1-2,TRBV25-1,NA,many,CASSEGPSYGYTF,TGTGCCAGCAGTGAGGGTCCGTCCTATGGCTACACCTTC
TRBJ2-7,TRBV7-6,NA,NA,CASSPGQYEQYF,TGTGCCAGCAGCCCTGGACAGTACGAGCAGTACTTC
TRBJ2-7,TRBV6-1,NA,NA,CASSVGRTYEQYF,TGTGCCAGCAGTGTGGGCAGAACCTACGAGCAGTACTTC
TRBJ2-3,TRBV20-1,TRBD2,few,CSASTPGTSVSTDTQYF,TGCAGTGCGAGCACACCCGGGACTAGCGTCAGCACAGATACGCAGTATTTT
TRBJ1-4,TRBV12-3/TRBV12-4,NA,few,CASKGANEKLFF,TGTGCCAGCAAGGGGGCTAATGAAAAACTGTTTTTT
TRBJ1-1,TRBV20-1,NA,few,CSASPVGGLNTEAFF,TGCAGTGCTAGTCCCGTAGGGGGATTGAACACTGAAGCTTTCTTT
TRBJ2-5,TRBV13,TRBD1,NA,CASSTATGEETQYF,TGTGCCAGCAGCACCGCTACAGGGGAGGAGACCCAGTACTTC